The 3 T cell receptor beta chains below come from one sample, sequenced in a study of cytomegalovirus exposure and HLA in healthy donors. PCR primers comprised 60 Vbeta and 13 Jbeta primers. Some clones are missing from TCRdb's copy, which holds only in-frame ones; the method was immunoSEQ multiplex PCR. The data show approximately 100,000 clones, 60% to 85% seen once. Sequenced: PBMCs. The receptors originated from a man between 60 and 75 years old in good health and CMV-seropositive.

The chain combines TRBV7-8 with TRBJ2-1; TRBD2 is a possible D gene (5 bases). With 5 bases removed from V and 8 bases from J, the gap between germline ends came to 25 bases. From germline, CDR1 is SGHVS and CDR2 FQNEAQ. The CDR3 spans 17 residues. The CDR3 is CASSPPNRLPNGDEQFF. DNA of the CDR3: TGTGCCAGCAGCCCGCCCAACCGACTACCTAATGGCGATGAGCAGTTCTTC.

The V call is TRBV5-4, the J call TRBJ1-2; D is possibly TRBD1 (6 bases). Germline assignment: CDR1 SGHNT and CDR2 YYREEE (reference sequence). The length of the CDR3 is 17 residues. Trimming took 3 bases from V and 4 from J, leaving 22 bases between them. The DNA of the CDR3 is TGTGCCAGCAGCTCGGATGGGACACAGAGAGTTATCTATGGCTACACCTTC. Protein product: CASSSDGTQRVIYGYTF.

Only one count was recorded for this clone. The genes are TRBV5-4 and TRBJ2-5; 9 bases agree with TRBD2. V was pared by 4 bases and J by 4 bases, with 14 bases of the junction left unmatched. CDR1 and CDR2 (germline): SGHNT, YYREEE (reference sequence). CDR3 length: 17 amino acids. CDR3 sequence reads: CASSRQPPLLAGETQYF. The DNA of the CDR3 is TGTGCCAGCAGCCGCCAACCCCCCTTACTAGCGGGAGAGACCCAGTACTTC.